The clone carrying this T cell receptor (beta chain) has only a few counts. A read error may explain this, as a much larger clone is one base away. CDR1 is SGHAT, CDR2 FQNNGV, per germline. Trimming removed 5 bases at V and 5 bases at J, with 7 bases between. The CDR3 loop spans 12 amino acids. This entry belongs to a study of shared clonotypes between healthy human individuals. Produced via immunoSEQ multiplex PCR; TCRdb's table is partial and in-frame only. Counted here are around 690,000 clones, about 92% occurring once; the ten biggest clones make up around a third. This TCR came from a man between 18 and 35 years old in good health. Some clones in this sample may be carry-over from other donors' samples. The chain combines TRBV11-2 with TRBJ1-5, with no clear D. The sequenced sample was memory CD8+ T cells from PBMCs. Subset noted: CD45RO+ cells pooled with CCR7-negative TemRA cells. The CDR3 coding sequence is TGTGCCAGCAGCACGGGGTATCAGCCCCAGCATTTT. Translated: CASSTGYQPQHF.